This TCR beta chain is from a study of tissue T cells after allogeneic stem cell transplantation. Whole-study findings and limits: Within patients, tissue anatomy strongly shaped TCR repertoire composition. Only a limited share of tissue TCRs appeared in blood or spleen. Few T cell clones were shared across patients, but motif clusters showed tissue-specific shared signatures.

The protocol was immunoSEQ multiplex PCR, while the TCRdb copy is restricted to in-frame clones and leaves out a portion. The repertoire consists of about 5,200 clones, with roughly a third occurring once and the leading ten covering 4.5%. Turning to this clone: Its target is not known. The germline and genes are mouse ones. The read ends 1 residue shy of where the CDR3 ends; the end is completed using the germline J gene.

With V trimmed by 2 bases and J by 6 bases, 2 bases remained unmatched. Germline assignment: CDR1 FNHDT and CDR2 SITEND (reference sequence). This CDR3 has 14 amino acids. This sample's time point: mouse harvest day 14 after allogeneic transplant. The graft held 10^6 splenic CD5+ T cells and 10^7 T-cell-depleted bone marrow cells. Mice had MHC-mismatched B6 into BALB/c GVHD, sampled day 7 or 14. What was sequenced was skin. This chain joins TRBV19 and TRBJ2-1, with 10 bases identical to TRBD2. The receptor was isolated from a female BALB/c mouse given C57BL/6 T cells with graft-versus-host disease after an allogeneic hematopoietic cell transplant. Incomplete CDR3 DNA: TGTGCCAGCAGTATCCTGGGGGGGCTTGCTGAGCAGTTC. Its translation is CASSILGGLAEQF. The entire CDR3 protein reads CASSILGGLAEQFF.